A single sample gave rise to the 11 T cell receptor beta chains below, sequenced in a study of blood T cell repertoires in COVID-19. The protocol was immunoSEQ multiplex PCR, while the TCRdb copy is restricted to in-frame clones and leaves out a portion. The data show around 200,000 clones, around 83% seen once. Sample: peripheral blood. These receptors were taken from a woman aged 50 to 65 with acute or convalescent COVID-19.

The chain employs TRBV5-1 and TRBJ2-3; 10 bases are shared with TRBD2. CDR1 is SGHRS, CDR2 YFSETQ, per germline. CDR3 length: 22 amino acids. With 4 bases clipped from V and 0 bases from J, the junction kept 23 bases outside the gene matches. The CDR3 region is CASSHTLLGLAGEGASTDTQYF. CDR3 sequence (DNA): TGCGCCAGCAGCCACACCTTATTAGGGCTAGCGGGAGAGGGGGCTAGCACAGATACGCAGTATTTT.

Notes on this clone: This same CDR3 is encoded by further DNA sequences in the sample. J is TRBJ2-7 and V is TRBV6-5, with D maybe TRBD1 (5 bases). CDR3 size: 11 residues. Germline lookup yields CDR1 MNHEY and CDR2 SVGAGI. Trimming left V 6 bases short and J 4 bases short, with 7 bases between. This chain's CDR3 is CASRQGYEQYF. CDR3 DNA sequence: TGTGCCAGCAGGCAGGGTTACGAGCAGTACTTC.

CDR3 DNA: TGTGCCAGCAGTGGCCTAGCGGTTATGGTGGCCCAGTACTTC. This translates into CASSGLAVMVAQYF. The chain has TRBV2 and TRBJ2-5; 7 bases line up with TRBD2. This CDR3 contains 14 residues. Germline CDR1 and CDR2: SNHLY and FYNNEI. With V trimmed by 4 bases and J by 9 bases, 11 bases remained unmatched.

The V gene is TRBV7-2, the J gene TRBJ2-7; D might be TRBD1 (6 bases). The CDR3 contains 18 residues. V gave up 1 base and J gave up 2 bases, with 21 bases separating them. CDR1 is SGHTA and CDR2 is FQGNSA in the germline V gene. The CDR3 nucleotides are TGTGCCAGCAGCTTAGGCTGGGGGCCCCAATCCCTAACCTACGAGCAGTACTTC. As protein: CASSLGWGPQSLTYEQYF.

This chain links TRBV7-9 with TRBJ2-7; the D gene is possibly TRBD2 (5 bases). CDR1 is SEHNR and CDR2 is FQNEAQ in the germline V gene (reference sequence). With 5 bases removed from V and 3 bases from J, the gap between germline ends came to 20 bases. The CDR3 length is 16 residues. CDR3: CASSKTGSSAVYEQYF. The CDR3 coding sequence is TGTGCCAGCAGCAAAACGGGATCCTCAGCGGTCTACGAGCAGTACTTC. The entire variable domain, with the rest obtained from reference TRBV7-9 and TRBJ2-7, is as follows: DTGVSQNPRHKITKRGQNVTFRCDPISEHNRLYWYRQTLGQGPEFLTYFQNEAQLEKSRLLSDRFSAERPKGSFSTLEIQRTEQGDSAMYLCASSKTGSSAVYEQYFGPGTRLTVT.

This rearrangement joins TRBV11-2 to TRBJ1-4; 8 nucleotides agree with TRBD1. Germline assignment: CDR1 SGHAT and CDR2 FQNNGV. The junction had 2 bases not matched to a gene; V was cut back by 1 base and J by 1 base. This CDR3 has 16 amino acids. The CDR3 protein is CASSLGDRGTNEKLFF. The CDR3 coding sequence is TGTGCCAGCAGCTTAGGCGACAGGGGAACTAATGAAAAACTGTTTTTT.

This sequence joins TRBV24-1 and TRBJ2-3; 10 nucleotides align to TRBD2. The CDR3 extends over 18 amino acids. J gave up 1 base and V 0 bases, and 6 bases lay outside the gene matches. Looked up from germline, CDR1 is KGHDR and CDR2 is SFDVKD. The CDR3 DNA reads as TGTGCCACCAGTGATTTGTCTAGCGGGAGACGTGGCACAGATACGCAGTATTTT. Protein product: CATSDLSSGRRGTDTQYF.

This chain links TRBV19 with TRBJ2-5, with D possibly matching TRBD1 (5 bases). CDR3 length: 14 amino acids. Trimming cost V 3 bases and J 5 bases, with 13 bases left between them. Per germline, CDR1 LNHDA and CDR2 SQIVND (reference sequence). The CDR3 protein is CASSIPSRGETQYF. CDR3 DNA sequence: TGTGCCAGTAGTATCCCCTCTAGGGGTGAGACCCAGTACTTC.

The J gene is TRBJ2-4, the V gene TRBV2, with D possibly matching TRBD1 (5 bases). The V gene lost 4 bases and the J gene lost 15 bases, with 19 bases spanning the gap. This CDR3 region has 13 residues. Germline CDR1 SNHLY, CDR2 FYNNEI. The CDR3 DNA sequence: TGTGCCAGCAGTGGGAGACCGGACACTATCGTGTACTTC. It is translated as CASSGRPDTIVYF.

This chain connects TRBV3-1 (or the pseudogene TRBV3-2) to TRBJ1-2; D remains ambiguous. Per the germline V gene, CDR1 is LGHDT and CDR2 is YNNKEL (reference sequence). V lost 5 bases, J lost 7 bases, and 11 bases lay in between. The CDR3 has 12 amino acids. CDR3 nucleotide sequence: TGTGCCAGCAGCGTCGGACTCTTTGGCTACACCTTC. Translated: CASSVGLFGYTF.

V is TRBV3-1 (or the pseudogene TRBV3-2) and J is TRBJ2-7; 7 bases fit TRBD1. V was clipped by 5 bases and J by 3 bases; unmatched bases: 7. Germline V gene lookup returns CDR1 LGHDT and CDR2 YNNKEL (reference sequence). The length of the CDR3 is 14 residues. The CDR3 region has the DNA TGTGCCAGCAGCTCCGGACAGGTAGACTACGAGCAGTACTTC. Translated, it gives CASSSGQVDYEQYF.